This is a list of T cell receptor beta chains from one sample in a study of human T cells and chemical hapten exposure. TCRdb re-called the RACE reads with MiXCR, one entry per CDR3 protein. Of 80,000 to 95,000 distinct CDR3 sequences listed, around 10% are singletons. The sequences come from whole blood, collected in connection with sensitization to the hapten diphenylcyclopropenone (DPC). Source of these receptors: a man aged 18 to 29 with alopecia areata. Some clones in this sample may be carry-over from other donors' samples. CDR3s include the opening cysteine and the closing phenylalanine or tryptophan. A D gene is named only where the DNA matches it firmly. Clone size is not always given. Where it is, it says once, few, many or a class for expanded clones.

>-|TRBD1|TRBJ1-1|TRBV18
TGTGCCAGCTCAGGGACAGGGTTAAGGAACACTGAAGCTTTCTTT
CASSGTGLRNTEAFF
>few|TRBD1|TRBJ1-1|TRBV20-1
TGCAGTGCTAGTCTCCCCGGACAGGGAGGAGCTGGCGTGCACACTGAAGCTTTCTTT
CSASLPGQGGAGVHTEAFF
>few|-|TRBJ1-5|TRBV20-1
TGCAGTGCCCTGGACAACGAGAGCAATCAGCCCCAGCATTTT
CSALDNESNQPQHF
>-|-|TRBJ2-2|TRBV7-9
TGTGCCAGCAGCTTTACTCTTGTCGGGGAGCTGTTTTTT
CASSFTLVGELFF
>few|-|TRBJ2-7|TRBV13
TGTGCCAGCAGACCCCAACCGGGCTACGAGCAGTACTTC
CASRPQPGYEQYF
>many|-|TRBJ2-2|TRBV6-2/TRBV6-3
TGTGCCAGCAAAGGTGGCAACACCGGGGAGCTGTTTTTT
CASKGGNTGELFF
>-|-|TRBJ1-1|TRBV11-1
TGTGCCAGCAGCTTAGTCCACACTGAAGCTTTCTTT
CASSLVHTEAFF
>many|-|TRBJ1-1|TRBV7-6
TGTGCCAGCAGCCGGGACTGGAACACTGAAGCTTTCTTT
CASSRDWNTEAFF
>-|TRBD1|TRBJ2-3|TRBV10-3
TGTGCCGCCTCATCCACAGGGGATAAGGGCGATACGCAGTATTTT
CAASSTGDKGDTQYF
>many|-|TRBJ1-5|TRBV19
TGTGCCAGTAGTGTCCGGGACAGCAATCAGCCCCAGCATTTT
CASSVRDSNQPQHF
>many|-|TRBJ2-4|TRBV29-1
TGCAGCGTTGAAACCTCCGCCTTAGCCAAAAACATTCAGTACTTC
CSVETSALAKNIQYF
>few|-|TRBJ2-2|TRBV7-3
TGTGCCAGCAGCTTAAGAGGTGGGGACCCGAACACCGGGGAGCTGTTTTTT
CASSLRGGDPNTGELFF
>many|-|TRBJ2-3|TRBV20-1
TGCAGTGCTAGAAGGGGGAGGCCCGGGGGCACAGATACGCAGTATTTT
CSARRGRPGGTDTQYF
>many|-|TRBJ2-2|TRBV7-2
TGTGCCAGCAGCCATCCGGGATACGAGCTGTTTTTT
CASSHPGYELFF
>many|-|TRBJ2-4|TRBV9
TGTGCCAGCAGCACCGGGGTAGCCAAAAACATTCAGTACTTC
CASSTGVAKNIQYF
>-|-|TRBJ2-7|TRBV10-1
TGCGCCAGCAGTGAGTCTGGAGGACCCTACGAGCAGTACTTC
CASSESGGPYEQYF
>few|-|TRBJ1-2|TRBV11-2
TGTGCCAGCAGCTTAGTGTCTAGATCTTATGGCTACACCTTC
CASSLVSRSYGYTF
>-|TRBD1|TRBJ2-7|TRBV7-3
TGTGCCAGCAGCACCACAGGGGGAAGCGAGCAGTACTTC
CASSTTGGSEQYF
>many|-|TRBJ1-1|TRBV29-1
TGCAGCGCCTGTTTAGTGAACACTGAAGCTTTCTTT
CSACLVNTEAFF
>many|-|TRBJ1-5|TRBV20-1
TGCAGTGCTAGTTCCCCTGGTGGGATCAGCAATCAGCCCCAGCATTTT
CSASSPGGISNQPQHF
>-|-|TRBJ1-1|TRBV7-2
TGTGCCAGCAGCTTATTCAGGGGCGCAGGGACTGAAGCTTTCTTT
CASSLFRGAGTEAFF
>few|-|TRBJ2-7|TRBV7-9
TGTGCCAGCAGCTTAATCCCGTCCTACGAGCAGTACTTC
CASSLIPSYEQYF
>few|-|TRBJ2-3|TRBV7-2
TGTGCCAGCAGCGACCAGGGAGCCGCAGATACGCAGTATTTT
CASSDQGAADTQYF
>many|-|TRBJ2-2|TRBV7-3
TGTGCCAGCAGCTTAATGTACAGTGCTAACACCGGGGAGCTGTTTTTT
CASSLMYSANTGELFF
>few|TRBD1|TRBJ2-5|TRBV2
TGTGCCAGCAGTCAGGGGGTAGAGACCCAGTACTTC
CASSQGVETQYF
>-|-|TRBJ2-7|TRBV6-6
TGTGTCAGCACCGACCACCCAGGGTACGAGCAGTACTTC
CVSTDHPGYEQYF
>few|-|TRBJ1-1|TRBV12-5
TGTGCTAGTGGTTTAGGGCCAGTGCACACTGAAGCTTTCTTT
CASGLGPVHTEAFF
>-|TRBD1|TRBJ1-1|TRBV6-1
TGTGCCAGCAGTGATGGACAGGGCCTGCTTCACAGCCACACTGAAGCTTTCTTT
CASSDGQGLLHSHTEAFF
>few|TRBD1|TRBJ1-4|TRBV29-1
TGCAGCGCTCGCCGGGACAGCACTAATGAAAAACTGTTTTTT
CSARRDSTNEKLFF
>-|-|TRBJ1-6|TRBV4-1
TGCGCCAGCAGCCAAGAGACAGCGGCCCATTCACCCCTCCACTTT
CASSQETAAHSPLHF
>many|-|TRBJ2-5|TRBV11-3
TGTGCCAGCAGCTTATATCCCGAAGAGACCCAGTACTTC
CASSLYPEETQYF
>-|TRBD1|TRBJ2-6|TRBV19
TGTGCCAGTAGTTTTCTGACAGGGGCTCTCATCACTGGGGCCAACGTCCTGACTTTC
CASSFLTGALITGANVLTF
>many|-|TRBJ1-1|TRBV12-3/TRBV12-4
TGTGCCAGCAGTTTAATGGGGGGAAGAGGGACTGAAGCTTTCTTT
CASSLMGGRGTEAFF